The 15 T cell receptor beta chains presented below share a single source sample, sequenced in a study of control samples from healthy donors and cancer patients. Method: immunoSEQ multiplex PCR; TCRdb's copy keeps in-frame clones and lacks some. This repertoire shows tens of thousands of clones, over 75% found once; its top ten account for roughly 28%. Sequencing input: blood. The receptors originated from a man between 50 and 59 years old in good health.

This chain connects TRBV25-1 to TRBJ2-7; maybe TRBD2 (6 bases). Trimming cost V 8 bases and J 7 bases, with 9 bases left between them. The V gene's germline CDR1 is MGHDK and CDR2 SYGVNS. The CDR3 loop spans 10 amino acids. The DNA of the CDR3 is TGTGCCAGCGGTGGAGGGGAGCAGTACTTC. Translated: CASGGGEQYF.

This clone was seen a single time. The chain is built from TRBV5-5 and TRBJ2-2; possible D gene TRBD2, 6 bases. V lost 0 bases and J 6 bases, leaving 18 bases between the germline ends. This CDR3 region has 17 residues. Germline values: CDR1 SGHKS, CDR2 YYEKEE (reference sequence). CDR3 coding DNA: TGTGCCAGCAGCTTGGCATGGACGGGGGAGCGGGCCGGGGAGCTGTTTTTT. It encodes CASSLAWTGERAGELFF.

As for this clone: This may come from a read error, since a much larger clone is one base off. Distinct nucleotide sequences in the sample also encode this CDR3. This chain uses TRBV19 with TRBJ1-5; D may be TRBD1 (6 bases). V lost 0 bases and J lost 1, with 7 bases in between. The germline gives CDR1 LNHDA, CDR2 SQIVND (reference sequence). This CDR3 contains 15 residues. The CDR3 is CASSIDRGSNQPQHF. Here the CDR3 DNA reads TGTGCCAGTAGTATAGACAGGGGCAGCAATCAGCCCCAGCATTTT.

The CDR3 loop reads CASSDEMGTGVEKLFF. DNA for the CDR3: TGTGCCAGCAGTGATGAAATGGGGACGGGAGTAGAAAAACTGTTTTTT. V usage is TRBV6-1 and J usage is TRBJ1-4, with a weak D call TRBD1 (5 bases). The ends were cut back, 3 bases at V and 8 bases at J, with 19 bases in the middle. CDR1 MNHNS and CDR2 SASEGT come from the germline V gene. The CDR3 is made up of 16 amino acids.

The chain links TRBV5-1 to TRBJ2-3; 12 bases align to TRBD2. After removal of 0 bases from V and 3 bases from J, the junction contained 2 bases not matched to a gene. This CDR3 contains 16 residues. The V gene's germline CDR1 is SGHRS and CDR2 YFSETQ. The CDR3 loop reads CASSLELAGGTDTQYF. CDR3 coding DNA: TGCGCCAGCAGCTTGGAGCTAGCGGGGGGGACAGATACGCAGTATTTT.

The rearrangement joins TRBV4-1 to TRBJ2-7; 9 bases map to TRBD2. Germline loops: CDR1 MGHRA, CDR2 YSYEKL. The CDR3 sequence is 18 residues long. The ends lost 1 base at V and 0 bases at J; junction bases unmatched: 10. Here the CDR3 reads CASSQAVTSGSSSYEQYF. CDR3 coding DNA: TGCGCCAGCAGCCAAGCGGTGACTAGCGGATCTAGCTCCTACGAGCAGTACTTC.

The chain is built from TRBV7-2 and TRBJ2-1; the match to TRBD2 covers 8 bases. The V segment lost 5 bases and the J segment 9 bases; nucleotides outside the gene matches: 12. CDR1 SGHTA and CDR2 FQGNSA come from the germline V gene. The CDR3 consists of 15 residues. This CDR3 is CASSREGWLQGEQFF. CDR3 nucleotides: TGTGCCAGCAGCCGGGAGGGGTGGCTACAGGGTGAGCAGTTCTTC.

The chain uses TRBV5-4 and TRBJ2-5; TRBD2 might be the D (6 bases). The V and J ends lost 7 bases and 2 bases respectively, with 15 bases between them. The CDR3 covers 14 residues. Germline V lookup: CDR1 SGHNT, CDR2 YYREEE (reference sequence). The CDR3 DNA reads TGTGCCAGCGGGACCCGGGGGAGACAAGAGACCCAGTACTTC. Residues: CASGTRGRQETQYF.

The gene calls are TRBV10-1 and TRBJ1-4, with D possibly being TRBD1 (5 bases). V lost 3 bases to trimming and J lost 8 bases, with 25 bases between them. Per the germline V gene, CDR1 is WNHNN and CDR2 is SYGVQD (reference sequence). This CDR3 region has 18 residues. The CDR3 loop is CASSEGPGLKVPGEKLFF. CDR3 nucleotides: TGCGCCAGCAGTGAAGGACCGGGGCTCAAGGTACCGGGGGAAAAACTGTTTTTT.

This rearrangement joins TRBV27 to TRBJ2-1; 8 bases are a match to TRBD1. Germline-derived CDR1 and CDR2 are MNHEY and SMNVEV (reference sequence). The CDR3 contains 15 residues. V gave up 6 bases and J gave up 2 bases; unmatched junction bases: 6. CDR3: CASRLTGGTYNEQFF. The CDR3 bases are TGTGCCAGCAGATTAACAGGGGGTACCTACAATGAGCAGTTCTTC.

The V call is TRBV5-1, the J call TRBJ2-5; D perhaps matches TRBD2 (5 bases). Per germline, CDR1 SGHRS and CDR2 YFSETQ. The CDR3 runs to 16 residues. V was shortened by 4 bases and J by 5 bases, with 21 bases between the two germline ends. The CDR3 nucleotides read TGCGCCAGCAGCACACGCTCCGTAGCGACTTGGGAGACCCAGTACTTC. Translated: CASSTRSVATWETQYF. The full variable domain, completed using reference TRBV5-1 and TRBJ2-5, is KAGVTQTPRYLIKTRGQQVTLSCSPISGHRSVSWYQQTPGQGLQFLFEYFSETQRNKGNFPGRFSGRQFSNSRSEMNVSTLELGDSALYLCASSTRSVATWETQYFGPGTRLLVL.

This chain uses TRBV15 with TRBJ1-2; D is ambiguous. Trimming cost V 5 bases and J 13 bases, with 20 bases left between them. CDR3 size: 13 residues. The germline gives CDR1 LNHNV, CDR2 YYDKDF (reference sequence). The CDR3 loop is CATSSNQVWTGTF. DNA of the CDR3: TGTGCCACCAGCTCGAATCAAGTTTGGACCGGCACCTTC.

The genes are TRBV5-6 and TRBJ1-4, with a tentative D call TRBD1 (6 bases). Per germline, CDR1 SGHDT and CDR2 YYEEEE. The germline V and J ends were trimmed by 0 bases and 8 bases, with 14 bases remaining between them. The CDR3 totals 15 residues. Here the CDR3 DNA reads TGTGCCAGCAGCTTGGAAGGGGGAAGAGGAGAAAAACTGTTTTTT. Translated, it gives CASSLEGGRGEKLFF. Based on the CDR3 plus reference TRBV5-6 and TRBJ1-4, the full variable domain is DAGVTQSPTHLIKTRGQQVTLRCSPKSGHDTVSWYQQALGQGPQFIFQYYEEEERQRGNFPDRFSGHQFPNYSSELNVNALLLGDSALYLCASSLEGGRGEKLFFGSGTQLSVL.

V and J are TRBV10-3 and TRBJ1-4; D is ambiguous. Germline-derived CDR1 and CDR2 are ENHRY and SYGVKD. The CDR3 loop spans 14 amino acids. Trimming cost V 3 bases and J 0 bases, with 5 bases left between them. This chain's CDR3 is CAISDYATNEKLFF. For the CDR3, the DNA is TGTGCCATCAGTGATTACGCAACTAATGAAAAACTGTTTTTT.

The rearrangement links TRBV5-4 to TRBJ2-5; D remains unclear. Germline V gene sequence: CDR1 SGHNT, CDR2 YYREEE (reference sequence). V was pared by 0 bases and J by 0 bases, with 6 bases between. This CDR3 is built from 14 residues. CDR3 sequence (DNA): TGTGCCAGCAGCTTGGCAATGGACCAAGAGACCCAGTACTTC. Protein: CASSLAMDQETQYF.